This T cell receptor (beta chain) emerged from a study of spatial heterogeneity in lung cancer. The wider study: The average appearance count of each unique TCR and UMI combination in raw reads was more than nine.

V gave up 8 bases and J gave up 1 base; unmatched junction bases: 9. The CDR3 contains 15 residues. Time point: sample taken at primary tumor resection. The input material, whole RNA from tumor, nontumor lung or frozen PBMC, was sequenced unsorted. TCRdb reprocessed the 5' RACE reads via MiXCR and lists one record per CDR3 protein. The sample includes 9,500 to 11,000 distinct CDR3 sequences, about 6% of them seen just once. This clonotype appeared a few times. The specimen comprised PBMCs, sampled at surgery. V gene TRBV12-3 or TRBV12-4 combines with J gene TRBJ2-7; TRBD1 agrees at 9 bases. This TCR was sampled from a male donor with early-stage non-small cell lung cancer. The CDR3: CASRPTGGFSYEQYF. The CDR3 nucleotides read TGTGCCAGCCGACCGACAGGGGGATTTTCCTACGAGCAGTACTTC.